These T cell receptor beta chains were read from a single sample in a study of response to subunit inactivated influenza vaccine. From the RT-PCR reads, TCRdb called clonotypes with MiXCR, one entry per CDR3 protein. There are about 170,000 distinct CDR3 sequences in the sample; about 12% occur only once, and approximately 30% lies in the top ten. These sequences were also reported in another study, on T cells expressing NK-cell markers.

The material sequenced was CD8+ T cells sorted from PBMCs, taken roughly 12 days after vaccination. All receptors come from a man in his fifties or sixties who received an inactivated influenza vaccine. CDR3s include the opening cysteine and the closing phenylalanine or tryptophan. The D gene is left open where the match is weak. Clone size is shown for a subset of rows, as once, few, many or a class of expanded clone.

NA	TRBD2	TRBV15	TRBJ2-5	TGTGCCACCAGCAGAGAGGAAAGCCTAGCGGGATTGGGGCAAGAGACCCAGTACTTC	CATSREESLAGLGQETQYF
NA	NA	TRBV7-9	TRBJ1-2	TGTGCCAGCAGCTTAGTCGATTGGGATAAAAACTATGGCTACACCTTC	CASSLVDWDKNYGYTF
few	TRBD1	TRBV2	TRBJ2-1	TGTGCCAGCAGCTTCCCGAAATGGACAGGGGGCAATGAGCAGTTCTTC	CASSFPKWTGGNEQFF
few	NA	TRBV4-3	TRBJ2-3	TGCGCCAGCAGCTCTCACAGGGTCCCCACAGATACGCAGTATTTT	CASSSHRVPTDTQYF
few	TRBD2	TRBV27	TRBJ2-1	TGTGCCAGCAGTCCTATAAGGGTACTAGCGGGGGGGCACTACAATGAGCAGTTCTTC	CASSPIRVLAGGHYNEQFF
NA	TRBD2	TRBV10-3	TRBJ2-1	TGTGCCATCGATGATAGCGGGGGGGTGGGGCAGTTCTTC	CAIDDSGGVGQFF
NA	TRBD1	TRBV7-8	TRBJ1-5	TGTGCCAGCAGCTTTGACAGGGGGGAGGCTTCCAATCAGCCCCAGCATTTT	CASSFDRGEASNQPQHF
NA	NA	TRBV12-3/TRBV12-4	TRBJ2-2	TGTGCCAGCAGTTTAGCAGGACTTCGGGGGAACACCGGGGAGCTGTTTTTT	CASSLAGLRGNTGELFF
few	TRBD2	TRBV24-1	TRBJ2-1	TGTGCCACCAGTGACCCTAATAGCGGGGAGGGTGGTTACAATGAGCAGTTCTTC	CATSDPNSGEGGYNEQFF
few	NA	TRBV20-1	TRBJ1-5	TGCAGTGCCGAGGGGGGCCTATATCAGCCCCAGCATTTT	CSAEGGLYQPQHF
NA	TRBD2	TRBV12-3/TRBV12-4	TRBJ2-5	TGTGCCAGCAGTCAGGGACTAGCGGGGAAAGAGACCCAGTACTTC	CASSQGLAGKETQYF
few	NA	TRBV12-3/TRBV12-4	TRBJ2-1	TGTGCCAGCAGCATAGGACCCTTTACCTCCTACAATGAGCAGTTCTTC	CASSIGPFTSYNEQFF
NA	TRBD1	TRBV7-9	TRBJ2-5	TGTGCCAGCAGCTTAGTGACAGGGTTTGGAGAGACCCAGTACTTC	CASSLVTGFGETQYF
NA	TRBD1	TRBV25-1	TRBJ2-2	TGTGCCAGCAGTGAGATCATCCGCGGGACAGGGGTGACCGGGGAGCTGTTTTTT	CASSEIIRGTGVTGELFF
few	TRBD1	TRBV28	TRBJ2-7	TGTGCCAGCAGTTTAGGGCTGGGACAGGGGGAAGTCTACGAGCAGTACTTC	CASSLGLGQGEVYEQYF
few	NA	TRBV9	TRBJ1-2	TGTGCCAGCAGCGCCCGGGACAATAACCATGGCTACACCTTC	CASSARDNNHGYTF
few	NA	TRBV5-6	TRBJ2-4	TGTGCCAGCAGCTTACAGAGGGCCAAAAACATTCAGTACTTC	CASSLQRAKNIQYF
many	TRBD1	TRBV29-1	TRBJ2-1	TGCAGCGTTGAGAAAACAGGGGTTTGGTACAATGAGCAGTTCTTC	CSVEKTGVWYNEQFF
many	NA	TRBV5-1	TRBJ1-1	TGCGCCAGCAGAGAACGGGGAATGAACACTGAAGCTTTCTTT	CASRERGMNTEAFF
NA	NA	TRBV4-2	TRBJ1-6	TGTGCCAGCAGCCCCGGGCCAGGGTATAATTCACCCCTCCACTTT	CASSPGPGYNSPLHF
many	NA	TRBV2	TRBJ2-5	TGTGCCAGCAGTGAAGCGCTGGTTATTGAGACCCAGTACTTC	CASSEALVIETQYF
NA	TRBD1	TRBV18	TRBJ2-1	TGTGCCAGCTCACCAGCCGACAGGGGGTTTTACAATGAGCAGTTCTTC	CASSPADRGFYNEQFF
NA	NA	TRBV6-2/TRBV6-3	TRBJ2-7	TGTGCCAGCAGTTACGAGGACTACCTGACCGACGAGCAGTACTTC	CASSYEDYLTDEQYF
NA	TRBD1	TRBV7-6	TRBJ2-1	TGTGCCAGCGGGACAGCCTACAATGAGCAGTTCTTC	CASGTAYNEQFF
NA	TRBD2	TRBV29-1	TRBJ2-5	TGCAGCGTTGAAGTATTTTCGACTAGCGGGAGACGGCTAGACCTACAAGAGACCCAGTACTTC	CSVEVFSTSGRRLDLQETQYF
few	NA	TRBV29-1	TRBJ2-7	TGCAGCGTTTCAGATTCCTACGAGCAGTACTTC	CSVSDSYEQYF
few	TRBD1	TRBV6-4	TRBJ1-1	TGTGCCAGCAGTGAAGTTACAGGGGGCACTGAAGCTTTCTTT	CASSEVTGGTEAFF
NA	NA	TRBV14	TRBJ2-5	TGTGCCAGCAGCCCTCTCTCAACCGGGACCCAGTACTTC	CASSPLSTGTQYF
NA	NA	TRBV4-2	TRBJ2-7	TGTGCCATCGGCCCCGGGACCCAGAACGAGCAGTACTTC	CAIGPGTQNEQYF
NA	NA	TRBV18	TRBJ2-5	TGTGCCAGCTCACCACGGGGCTCCAACGAGACCCAGTACTTC	CASSPRGSNETQYF
NA	NA	TRBV20-1	TRBJ2-2	TGCAGTTACCGGGACGGGAACACCGGGGAGCTGTTTTTT	CSYRDGNTGELFF
NA	TRBD1	TRBV20-1	TRBJ2-2	TGCAGTGCTTGGGACAGTAACACCGGGGAGCTGTTTTTT	CSAWDSNTGELFF
many	NA	TRBV4-2	TRBJ2-1	TGTGCCAGCAGCCAAGGGGGACTGGGGGTCTTCAATGAGCAGTTCTTC	CASSQGGLGVFNEQFF
few	TRBD1	TRBV7-8	TRBJ1-2	TGTGCCAGCAGCTGGAGGGACAGCCCGGGAGCAGGCTACACCTTC	CASSWRDSPGAGYTF
NA	NA	TRBV28	TRBJ2-7	TGTGCCAGCAGTCTTACCAACGAGCAGTACTTC	CASSLTNEQYF
once	NA	TRBV30	TRBJ2-7	TGTGCCTGGAGTGTAACGGTTTACGAGCAGTACTTC	CAWSVTVYEQYF
NA	NA	TRBV11-2	TRBJ2-1	TGTGCCAGCAGCTTAGGTCCGGGGACGTACTACAATGAGCAGTTCTTC	CASSLGPGTYYNEQFF
NA	NA	TRBV24-1	TRBJ1-2	TGTGCCACCAGTGTCTATAGTGGGGCAGAGATCTATGGCTACACCTTC	CATSVYSGAEIYGYTF
many	TRBD1	TRBV2	TRBJ2-5	TGTGCCAGCAGCGACAGGGGGCCATCGGAGACCCAGTACTTC	CASSDRGPSETQYF
many	NA	TRBV7-6	TRBJ2-7	TGTGCCAGCAGCCCTAGAGGTGTGGCGGACCGCTCCTACGAGCAGTACTTC	CASSPRGVADRSYEQYF
many	TRBD2	TRBV20-1	TRBJ2-1	TGCAGTGCTAGTTCGGGACTAGACTACAATGAGCAGTTCTTC	CSASSGLDYNEQFF
few	TRBD1	TRBV7-2	TRBJ1-2	TGTGCCAGCAGCGTGACAGGGGCTCTTGGCTACACCTTC	CASSVTGALGYTF
NA	TRBD1	TRBV15	TRBJ1-4	TGTGCCACCAGCAGAGTCCAGGGGGCTACTAATGAAAAACTGTTTTTT	CATSRVQGATNEKLFF
few	NA	TRBV27	TRBJ2-1	TGTGCCAGCAGTACTGGGACGGGGAGCTCCTACAATGAGCAGTTCTTC	CASSTGTGSSYNEQFF
NA	NA	TRBV7-9	TRBJ2-7	TGTACCAGCAGCTTAGACCAGGGGAACGAGCAGTACTTC	CTSSLDQGNEQYF